These 8 T cell receptor beta chains originate from one sample sequenced in a study of T cells after yellow fever vaccination. Using its own MiXCR run on the 5' RACE reads, TCRdb lists one record per CDR3 protein. The table records 400,000 or so distinct CDR3 sequences, approximately 18% of them present only once. The material was PBMCs, obtained before the yellow fever booster vaccination. These receptors were obtained from a man in his late teens or twenties who received the YFV17D yellow fever vaccine.

Concerning this clonotype: A much larger clone is a single base away; this may be a read error. The chain joins TRBV9 to TRBJ2-3; no firm D call. The CDR3 runs 12 residues. The V end lost 0 bases, the J end lost 5 bases, and 4 bases lay between the germline ends. Germline CDR1 and CDR2: SGDLS and YYNGEE. The CDR3 sequence is CASSVDKDTQYF. In DNA form, the CDR3 reads TGTGCCAGCAGCGTAGATAAAGATACGCAGTATTTT. Complete variable domain (other parts from reference TRBV9 and TRBJ2-3): DSGVTQTPKHLITATGQRVTLRCSPRSGDLSVYWYQQSLDQGLQFLIQYYNGEERAKGNILERFSAQQFPDLHSELNLSSLELGDSALYFCASSVDKDTQYFGPGTRLTVL.

The genes are TRBV7-8 and TRBJ2-5; 8 nucleotides match TRBD2. This CDR3 comprises 17 residues. V gave up 0 bases and J gave up 2 bases; unmatched junction bases: 8. Germline V gives CDR1 SGHVS, CDR2 FQNEAQ. The DNA for the CDR3 is TGTGCCAGCAGCTTAGCTCCCCGGGGGGGTAAACAAGAGACCCAGTACTTC. This translates into CASSLAPRGGKQETQYF.

Ten or more counts support this clonotype. The chain couples TRBV7-2 to TRBJ2-7; 9 bases match TRBD2. The CDR3 has 16 amino acids. Germline V gene lookup returns CDR1 SGHTA and CDR2 FQGNSA. V shed 5 bases and J 5 bases; nucleotides not matched to a gene: 13. The CDR3 loop reads CASSHQAGGPRDEQYF. The CDR3 DNA reads TGTGCCAGCAGCCACCAGGCGGGGGGGCCGAGGGACGAGCAGTACTTC.

This clonotype was counted only a few times. The chain couples TRBV7-8 to TRBJ1-1; D is perhaps TRBD1 (5 bases). V was pared by 1 base and J by 5 bases, with 14 bases between. The germline CDR1 and CDR2 sequences are SGHVS and FQNEAQ. The CDR3 contains 15 residues. The CDR3 loop is CASSLGSPGGTEAFF. The CDR3 coding sequence is TGTGCCAGCAGCTTAGGATCGCCGGGGGGGACTGAAGCTTTCTTT.

This clonotype was seen a few times. The rearrangement links TRBV12-3 or TRBV12-4 to TRBJ2-3, with D perhaps TRBD2 (6 bases). V was shortened by 5 bases and J by 6 bases, with 18 bases between the two germline ends. The CDR3 consists of 15 residues. The CDR3 region has the DNA TGTGCCAGCAGTCCTCGGGACTCACGCTGGGATACGCAGTATTTT. It specifies CASSPRDSRWDTQYF.

CDR3 sequence (DNA): TGTGCCAGCAGTGCGCGTTTTAATTCACCCCTCCACTTT. This gives the protein CASSARFNSPLHF. The genes are TRBV2 and TRBJ1-6; D is unclear. The CDR3 contains 13 residues. CDR1 SNHLY and CDR2 FYNNEI come from the germline V gene. Trimming stripped 4 bases from V and 6 bases from J, with 7 bases between.

The gene calls are TRBV30 and TRBJ2-1, with D perhaps matching TRBD2 (5 bases). CDR3 length equals 12 residues. Germline-derived CDR1 and CDR2 are GTSNPN and SVGIG (reference sequence). The V and J ends lost 0 bases and 15 bases respectively, with 15 bases between them. The CDR3 region is CAWSVVASERFF. DNA for the CDR3: TGTGCCTGGAGTGTAGTAGCGAGCGAACGGTTCTTC.

This clonotype was seen more than once but under ten times. V is TRBV6-4 and J is TRBJ1-4; D unclear. V was clipped by 1 base and J by 8 bases, with 8 bases between them. CDR3 size: 13 residues. Germline values: CDR1 MRHNA, CDR2 SNTAGT. The chain's CDR3 is CASSDFRPEKLFF. In DNA, the CDR3 is TGTGCCAGCAGTGACTTCAGACCAGAAAAACTGTTTTTT.